Reported below is one T cell receptor beta chain. V lost 6 bases and J 2 bases, leaving 16 bases between the germline ends. The germline V gene encodes CDR1 SNHLY and CDR2 FYNNEI. This CDR3 is built from 15 residues. This sample is part of a study of blood T cell repertoires in COVID-19. Looking at the study overall: Donors in the United States, Italy and Spain gave samples during acute or convalescent COVID-19. The analysed material was cDNA or gDNA that came from T cells, B-cell-depleted T cells, or PBMCs.

In the study's own analysis: Nucleated cell number was recorded as an estimate derived from reference gene primer amplification. Only in-frame clones appear in the TCRdb table, and some are missing; sequencing was by immunoSEQ multiplex PCR. That table gives V, J and clone size, and the DNA gave D and trimming. The table lists some 170,000 clones, over 65% of them singletons. Material: peripheral blood. The source of this sequence is a man in his sixties with acute or convalescent COVID-19. This chain connects TRBV2 to TRBJ2-5; the D gene is possibly TRBD2 (6 bases). CDR3 loop: CASRGPNAGQETQYF. CDR3 DNA: TGTGCCAGCAGGGGACCGAACGCGGGGCAAGAGACCCAGTACTTC.